The T cell receptor (beta chain) described here comes from a study of blood T cell repertoires in COVID-19. Per the study methods: The authors estimated nucleated cell counts from reference gene primer amplification. Method: immunoSEQ multiplex PCR; TCRdb's copy keeps in-frame clones and lacks some. V, J and clone size are taken as reported in that table, and D and trimming were inferred from the DNA itself. The sample contains 150,000 to 200,000 clones, roughly 88% of which appear only once. This CDR3 spans 14 amino acids. Between the trimmed V and J ends, which lost 1 base and 5 bases, there was a span of 10 bases. CDR1 and CDR2 from the germline V gene are SGHRS and YFSETQ. Participants came from some 23 US areas, aged roughly 18 to 95 years. Cohort placement rested on clinical history that participants reported themselves.

This sequence was found in a woman in her 30s who had recovered from COVID-19. Source material: PBMCs or T cells enriched from blood (not recorded which). The chain carries TRBV5-1 and TRBJ2-1; D unresolved. CDR3 nucleotide sequence: TGCGCCAGCAGCTTGCCGTCAGAAGACAATGAGCAGTTCTTC. It encodes CASSLPSEDNEQFF.